The present entry profiles one T cell receptor beta chain with its context. No antigen is known for it. No quality values exist for individual bases; no much larger clone is one base distant. The library was obtained by the immunoSEQ multiplex PCR assay. For the multiplex PCR, a mixture combining 60 forward primers for TCR Vbeta segments and 13 reverse primers for TCR Jbeta segments was used. Amplification of the CDR3 region of rearranged TCR beta genes was performed with a multiplex PCR assay on genomic DNA. Amplified TCR beta libraries were sequenced as 87-base-pair reads on the Illumina HiSeq System. Turning to the authors' computational methods: A later analysis tallied some 79 million unique TCR beta chains across the 650 to 750 repertoires, and some 10 million of those chains were shared by two or more donors. Raw reads were error-corrected and collapsed into unique sequences with a nearest-neighbor algorithm that merged closely related sequences to remove PCR and sequencing errors. Alignment of CDR3 sequences to IMGT reference sequences was used to assign V, D and J gene segments. For a sequence to be retained, a match of at least six nucleotides to both a V gene segment and a J gene segment was required. A rearrangement counted as productive if the CDR3 had no stop codons and remained in frame with V and J, and every other rearrangement counted as non-productive. Following IMGT convention, CDR3 was defined as the stretch from the second conserved V-encoded cysteine up to the conserved J-encoded phenylalanine. Sequences without an unambiguous match to a single V gene segment were excluded from the earlier analysis of about 600 of the donors. In an earlier analysis of some 590 of the donors, a V segment was called functional when productive rearrangements were above 56.7%, and segregating when the standard deviation between donors exceeded 5%. A statistical classification framework was built to diagnose cytomegalovirus status from the catalog of TCR beta chain sequences. In a later analysis, V and J genes were assigned by comparing TCR nucleotide sequences against IMGT/GENE-DB human TR gene sequences. In a later analysis, CDR3 sequences and most-parsimonious VDJ recombination scenarios were assigned using the TCRdist pipeline. In a later analysis, each TCR beta chain was defined by its CDR3 amino acid sequence together with its V-gene family, and reads without a unique V-gene family were excluded. In a later analysis, 450 to 600 highly shared, low-generation-probability nucleotide sequences were removed to address suspected cross-contamination and a sequencing artifact. A later analysis calculated a clonal expansion index for each public chain from normalized within-repertoire ranks of inferred template counts. Generation probabilities in a later analysis came from a VDJ recombination model fitted to out-of-frame rearrangements, and those results were checked against IGoR. In a later analysis, hypergeometric tests were used to score TCR-TCR, TCR-HLA and TCR-CMV co-occurrence, with a repertoire-size bias correction applied to TCR pairs. A later analysis estimated false discovery rates by permuting HLA or CMV assignments 20 times. A later analysis grouped co-occurring TCRs with DBSCAN, adding TCRdist sequence similarity when clustering within HLA-allele-positive subsets. Repertoires with fewer than 30,000 or more than 120,000 public chains were left out of co-occurrence clustering, as were five repertoires with anomalous nucleotide sharing. TCRdb holds this immuneACCESS table with in-frame rearrangements only. Some clones are missing; in checked studies, unresolved V genes explain under half, and the rest has no known cause. V and J calls plus clone size are reproduced from that table; the DNA served to infer D and trimming. The sample yields over 80,000 clones; 82% were counted once. Under 4% of the sample goes to the ten largest clones.

In total, 600 or so healthy bone marrow donors made up the cohort. Cohort members were all nominally healthy when sampled, although unrecorded immune exposures were likely present. The donor was CMV seronegative and belonged to the group of over 350 seronegative cohort members. A peripheral blood sample was collected from each donor, and TCR beta sequencing was performed on peripheral blood mononuclear cells. Genomic DNA extraction from the blood cell samples was performed with the Qiagen DNeasy Blood Extraction Kit. These data are taken from a study of cytomegalovirus exposure and HLA in healthy donors (dated by TCRdb to 2016 to 2017). Concerning the study at large: An earlier analysis of some 620 of the donors reported about 260 Gb of sequence data and 117 million unique TCR beta sequences obtained from approximately 180 million T cells. Of the roughly 400 genotyped donors, about 80% fell in the genetic ancestry cluster associated with self-reported Caucasian donors. The study used immunosequencing to profile the T cell repertoires of approximately 640 subjects and linked those repertoires to cytomegalovirus serostatus. The study was designed to test whether signatures of past pathogen exposure could be identified by cataloging public T cell receptors. Four or five DR-DQ haplotypes were treated as single units for association and clustering because of strong linkage in the cohort. A later genetic analysis used genome-wide SNP genotypes for about 60% of the roughly 700 donors, treating that subset as a discovery cohort. Every repertoire in the discovery cohort had been generated on one and the same sequencing platform. HLA typing included class I and class II loci at four-digit resolution. Donor age, sex, ethnicity and CMV serostatus were collected together with the repertoire data. Typing coverage differed by locus: A, B, C, DRB1 and DQB1 were typed in about 629-640 donors, DQA1 in approximately 520, DPA1 in around 610, and DPB1 in 472. In a later analysis, previously published TCR beta repertoires from 666 donors were re-analyzed and high-resolution HLA genotyping was added so that TCR occurrence patterns could be studied. To decide whether each TCR beta V gene segment behaved as functional or pseudogenic, an earlier analysis of some 600 of the donors relied on high-throughput TCR beta sequencing. Besides the first cohort of roughly 640 subjects, a separate validation cohort made up of over a hundred different subjects was used. An early release that covered about 600 HLA-typed donors contained about 300 gigabases of sequencing data and around 80 million unique TCR sequences. The study combined high-throughput TCR immunosequencing, statistical association of individual TCRs with disease status, and machine learning to predict cytomegalovirus infection status. Among roughly 400 genotyped donors of the cohort, an average of about 220,000 unique TCR beta nucleotide sequences was sequenced per donor, of which about 19% were non-productive. The later analysis used no new phenotypic data to find candidate immune exposures, relying instead on TCR beta sequences and their occurrence across donors. Results the study describes overall, beyond this receptor: Linkage disequilibrium might explain the correlated functional status among segregating V segments, but an unknown experimental factor could not be ruled out. In both the original and validation cohorts, the classifier was reported to diagnose cytomegalovirus status with high specificity and sensitivity. The sequencing pipeline was judged likely to have produced a cluster of highly shared sequence variants as a technical artifact. Only TCR beta chains were sequenced in this cohort, and the absence of alpha or paired-chain data limited detectable features. The authors suggested that the approach could potentially be generalized to other disease states and immunological phenotypes. Strong co-occurrence of HLA alleles, especially DR and DQ, made assigning TCR associations to individual alleles difficult. In a later analysis, HLA-associated TCR beta chains showed more clonal expansion and lower generation probabilities than non-associated chains that were equally common. In a later analysis, most CMV-associated TCR beta chains were found to appear HLA-restricted, with HLA associations seemingly driven largely by CMV exposure. CMV serostatus was the only immune exposure information available for the cohort. A later genetic analysis reported fewer N-insertions in productive TCRs among donors in an Asian-associated ancestry cluster than the roughly 700-donor mean. An association between a missense DCLRE1C variant and V-gene and J-gene trimming of TCR beta chains was found in a later genetic analysis and replicated in an independent cohort. In vitro tests confirmed that a few of the cytomegalovirus-associated TCR beta chains recognize cytomegalovirus antigens. Broadly in line with IMGT annotations, most TCR beta V segments showed up in productive rearrangements about 90% or about 30% of the time in an earlier analysis of several hundred of the donors. Several of the top co-occurrence clusters appeared to be linked to parvovirus B19, influenza, CMV and Epstein-Barr virus, according to a later analysis. In a later analysis, TCR association rates were found to vary across HLA loci, with the most associated TCRs seen for DRB1 alleles and the fewest for HLA-C alleles. Because counts were too low, some 17 rarely observed V segments, including chromosome 9 orphons, were left out of the earlier analysis of a few hundred of the donors. Presence/absence analyses assumed roughly uniform sequencing depth across donors, an assumption that may not hold. Across donors, most TCR sequences were observed very rarely, whereas some public TCRs were present in many individuals. Specific HLA alleles were associated with more than 15,000 TCR beta sequences at a false discovery rate of 0.05 in a later analysis. A further reported finding was that TCR beta sequences accurately predicted the HLA-A and HLA-B alleles for most subjects in the first cohort. Because some donors lacked HLA typing at each locus, the association tests relied only on the typed subset. The study listed 150 to 200 TCR beta chains as associated with cytomegalovirus.

The receptor's source is a man aged 50-59 years in good health and CMV-seronegative. Sequenced sample: PBMCs.

The sequence in DNA is TGTGCCAGCTCACCACCGGCAGGGCAAGAGACCCAGTACTTC. This sequence encodes CASSPPAGQETQYF. Here the chain combines TRBV18 and TRBJ2-5; TRBD1 is perhaps the D gene, given 5 matching bases. In the germline V gene, CDR1 corresponds to KGHSH and CDR2 to LQKENI. The CDR3 numbers 14 residues from cysteine through phenylalanine. Only the CDR3 part of the read is kept: 42 bases, read in frame from the first base. V sheds 0 bases and J sheds 2 bases, leaving 7 bases between their ends.